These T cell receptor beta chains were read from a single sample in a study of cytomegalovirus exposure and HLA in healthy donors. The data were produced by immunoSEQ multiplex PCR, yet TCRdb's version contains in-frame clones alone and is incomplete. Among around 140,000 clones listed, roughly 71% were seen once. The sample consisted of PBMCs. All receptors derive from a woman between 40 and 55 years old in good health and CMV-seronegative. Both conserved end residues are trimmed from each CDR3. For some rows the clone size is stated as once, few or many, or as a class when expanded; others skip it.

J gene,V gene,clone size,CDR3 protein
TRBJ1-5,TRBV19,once,ASSSVGQDSQPQH
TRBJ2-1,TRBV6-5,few,ASGGAGGNEQF
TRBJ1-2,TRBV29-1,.,SGAPQGGSYT
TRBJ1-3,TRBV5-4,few,ASSGRGLGNTIY
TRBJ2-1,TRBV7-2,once,ASSPWTSGGLYNEQF
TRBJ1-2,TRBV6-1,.,ASSEASTGEVGYT
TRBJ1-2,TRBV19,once,ASSFTGARGYT
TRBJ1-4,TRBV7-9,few,ASSLWTGVNEKLF
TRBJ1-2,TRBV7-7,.,ASSPNLTGKDYGYT
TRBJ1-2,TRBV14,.,ASSQSAGVFGYT
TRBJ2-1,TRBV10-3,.,AISESPPSGDSYNEQF
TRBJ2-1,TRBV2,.,ASSGDRRSYNEQF
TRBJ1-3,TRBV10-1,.,ASSTGTPSSGNTIY
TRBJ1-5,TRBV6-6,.,ASSYSTDPSNQPQH
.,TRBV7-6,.,ASGTGRSYEQY
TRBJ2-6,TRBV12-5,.,ASGLVRGQSFSGANVLT
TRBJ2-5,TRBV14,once,ASSQDYGAGGLGTQY
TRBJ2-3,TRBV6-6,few,ASSYRGFGDTQY
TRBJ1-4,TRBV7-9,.,ASSLRGPREKLF
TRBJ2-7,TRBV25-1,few,ASSEPGAYEQY
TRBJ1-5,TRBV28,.,ASSRGGRVQPQH
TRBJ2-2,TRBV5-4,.,ASSVGGVGGYTGELF
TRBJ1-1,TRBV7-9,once,ASSLDQVSEAF
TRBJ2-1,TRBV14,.,ASSQINRENYNEQF
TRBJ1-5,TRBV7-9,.,ASSFGGQGAEPQH
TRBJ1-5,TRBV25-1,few,ASSDLGGLQH
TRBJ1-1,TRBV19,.,ASSIGRSNTEAF
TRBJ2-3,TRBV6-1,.,ASRRDYSTDTQY
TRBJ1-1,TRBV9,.,ASSLGATSNTEAF
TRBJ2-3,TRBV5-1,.,ASSLGGSGGAKDTQY
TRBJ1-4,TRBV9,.,ASSGPLQGPTNEKLF
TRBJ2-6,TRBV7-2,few,ASSWSQGSGANVLT
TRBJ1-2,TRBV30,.,AWSVKGQALKANYGYT
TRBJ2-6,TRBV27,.,ASRSLNSGANVLT
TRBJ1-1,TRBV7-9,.,ASSPPGATEAF
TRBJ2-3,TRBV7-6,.,ASSPGLAGVRDTQY
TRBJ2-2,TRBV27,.,ASSLGDRENGELF
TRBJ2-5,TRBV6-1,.,ASRENQETQY
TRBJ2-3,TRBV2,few,ASSPAGGLSTDTQY
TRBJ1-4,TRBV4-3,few,ASRPSGTTNEKLF
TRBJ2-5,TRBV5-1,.,ASAYRGGQETQY